This TCR beta chain was captured in a study of blood T cell repertoires in COVID-19. The method was immunoSEQ multiplex PCR; TCRdb's version includes in-frame clones alone and lacks a portion of them. The sample lists about 44,000 clones, nearly 90% occurring once. CDR1 SNHLY and CDR2 FYNNEI come from the germline V gene. The CDR3 is 15 amino acids. The J segment lost 1 base and the V segment lost 4 bases, leaving 4 bases of the junction unmatched. The rearrangement links TRBV2 to TRBJ1-1, with 9 nucleotides matching TRBD1. Sequenced material: peripheral blood. This receptor was taken from a man aged 65-85 years with active COVID-19. The CDR3: CASSGDRVPNTEAFF. CDR3 in DNA: TGTGCCAGCAGTGGGGACAGGGTACCGAACACTGAAGCTTTCTTT.